This is a list of T cell receptor beta chains from one sample in a study of CD8 T cells in Susac syndrome. TCRdb re-derived calls from the immunoSEQ multiplex PCR reads in MiXCR, one entry per CDR3 protein. The sample yields approximately 260,000 distinct CDR3 sequences, about 95% seen once. Source material: CD4+ T cells from PBMCs. These receptors came from a human donor with Susac syndrome. Each CDR3 is given with its conserved first and last residue.

>TRBV27
CASSLSGQNYGYTF
>TRBV25-1
CASRASNQPQHF
>TRBV29-1
CSSHQRLATDTQYF
>TRBV5-1
CASSSSSQGANEQFF
>TRBV28
CASSLLGLAGGVEQFF
>TRBV20-1
CSARVQPVETQYF
>TRBV20-1
CSAKGNSYEQYF
>TRBV6-2/TRBV6-3
CASSRTGEAFF
>TRBV4-1
CASSQPTRGKKGETQYF
>TRBV28
CASTITSGANVLTF
>TRBV7-8
CASSPDRTSGTYEQYF
>TRBV30
CAWEDKPNTEAFF
>TRBV25-1
CASSERSGLAGRDEQFF
>TRBV20-1
CSARDGVAVQETQYF
>TRBV27
CASSLRQGNYGYTF
>TRBV4-2
CASSQDAAGGPRTGELFF
>TRBV20-1
CSARGGRDTPQHF
>TRBV7-9
CASSPLAATLHPSF
>TRBV19
CASSPRSLGETQYF
>TRBV5-1
CASSLTGTNYGYTF
>TRBV20-1
CSAPSAGGYNEQFF
>TRBV7-3
CASSSQAGGANVLTF
>TRBV29-1
CGTGDRSGANVLTF
>TRBV29-1
CSGGGQGANYGYTF
>TRBV23-1
CASSLRWDGTEAFF
>TRBV29-1
CSVAGQNYGYTF
>TRBV5-6
CASSSTPNTGELFF
>TRBV25-1
CASSELRGNEQFF
>TRBV2
CASNLPGENIQYF
>TRBV20-1
CSASRLNQPQHF
>TRBV5-4
CASREFPTTDTQYF
>TRBV2
CASITPQDRAFRGNEQFF
>TRBV3-1
CASSQGVRPNEQFF
>TRBV29-1
CSVDTAFF
>TRBV28
CASISWNTEAFF
>TRBV28
CASSQQGSGSTGELFF
>TRBV30
CAWRRGRKTNTEAFF
>TRBV5-6
CASSFAAVGELFF
>TRBV20-1
CSAPPTRDPNYGYTF
>TRBV30
CAWSGLAVSTDTQYF
>TRBV6-6
CASSTWEGTEQFF
>TRBV20-1
CSASRQGNQPQHF
>TRBV12-3/TRBV12-4
CASRLGQDQGQYF
>TRBV7-9
CASSLGAGQETQYF
>TRBV19
CASSPGQGLDEQFF
>TRBV6-5
CASSRSQNTEAFF
>TRBV20-1
CSAGDQETQYF
>TRBV20-1
CSAPIVESYNEQFF
>TRBV12-3/TRBV12-4
CASSFLGGTLYGYTF
>TRBV7-9
CASSPANGRNEQFF
>TRBV10-3
CAISDANGGEETQYF
>TRBV14
CASSQTGFNQPQHF
>TRBV9
CASSTRTGTSSTDTQYF
>TRBV20-1
CSARETGWEGRSYQPQHF
>TRBV28
CASRPPLGGYEQYF
>TRBV29-1
CSVVRSSLNFETQYF
>TRBV18
CASSPRGIGTEAFF
>TRBV7-6
CASSPSRITYEQYF
>TRBV19
CASSIWASGRNEQFF
>TRBV28
CASRDSGGQPQHF